This TCR beta chain is from a study of shared clonotypes between healthy human individuals. Turning to the study itself: Used for every donor were three CD4 naive, three CD4 memory, two CD8 naive and one CD8 memory plate.

Profiled with immunoSEQ multiplex PCR; TCRdb holds only in-frame clones, not every one. The data hold around 2.5 million clones, with 93% observed a single time. There are 18 residues in the CDR3. Germline V CDR1 and CDR2: LGHNA, YSLEER. Trimming left V 6 bases short and J 0 bases short, with 20 bases between. General study points: Despite large depth, rarefaction showed incomplete sorted-subset sequencing. A handful of donors held about 5% of naive CD4 clonotypes in common.

For this clone: Its antigen is as yet unknown.

This TCR was sampled from a man younger than 30 in good health. Some clones in this sample may be carry-over from other donors' samples. The sequencing sample was made of naive CD4+ T cells from PBMCs. As for subset: CD45RA+ positively selected. The rearrangement joins TRBV4-3 to TRBJ1-4; D is ambiguous. The CDR3 DNA reads as TGCGCCAGCAGGAGCGGGCCGGGCGGTCGATCAACTAATGAAAAACTGTTTTTT. It encodes CASRSGPGGRSTNEKLFF.